This T cell receptor (beta chain) was documented in a study of human T cells and chemical hapten exposure. Individual cDNA molecules had unique molecular identifiers attached to them by the library. One entry per CDR3 protein, called by TCRdb with MiXCR from the RACE reads. The data show approximately 52,000 distinct CDR3 sequences, roughly 9.6% seen once. The CDR3 has 14 residues. CDR1 MDHEN and CDR2 SYDVKM come from the germline V gene. J gave up 7 bases and V 6 bases, and 7 bases lay outside the gene matches. This clonotype was seen a handful of times. The time point here: patch test 1, 2 weeks after DPC sensitization. Stated treatment: therapeutic diphenylcyclopropenone sensitization with weekly scalp DPC. It was unfractionated whole blood from which total RNA was extracted.

The starting material was whole blood, obtained in connection with sensitization to the hapten diphenylcyclopropenone (DPC). The chain couples TRBV28 to TRBJ2-1, with 9 bases fitting TRBD1. This sequence was found in a woman between 40 and 50 years old with alopecia areata. Some clones in this sample may be carry-over from other donors' samples. The CDR3 DNA follows: TGTGCCAGCAGCGTTACAGGGGGCGCGAATGAGCAGTTCTTC. It encodes CASSVTGGANEQFF.